Presented here are 13 T cell receptor beta chains from one specimen sequenced in a study of blood T cell repertoires in COVID-19. Sequencing was performed with immunoSEQ multiplex PCR; in TCRdb, only in-frame clones are kept and a portion is missing. The sample lists about 200,000 clones; 80% to 90% were seen once. Sequenced: PBMCs or T cells enriched from blood (not recorded which). The source is a middle-aged woman with acute COVID-19.

The gene calls are TRBV29-1 and TRBJ2-5; a possible D gene is TRBD1 (6 bases). The length of the CDR3 is 13 residues. V was trimmed by 2 bases and J by 4 bases, leaving 11 bases between them. Germline CDR1 is SQVTM and CDR2 is ANQGSEA. The CDR3 nucleotides are TGCAGCGTTGAACCCAGAGGGGGAGAGACCCAGTACTTC. Protein sequence: CSVEPRGGETQYF.

The gene calls are TRBV7-6 and TRBJ2-5; TRBD2 is a possible D gene (6 bases). V was clipped by 4 bases and J by 5 bases, with 17 bases between them. Per germline, CDR1 SGHVS and CDR2 FNYEAQ. The CDR3 consists of 15 residues. CDR3 sequence reads: CASSSRAGRGETQYF. In DNA, the CDR3 is TGTGCCAGCAGCTCGCGAGCGGGTCGGGGGGAGACCCAGTACTTC.

The chain joins TRBV11-3 to TRBJ2-2; TRBD2 aligns across 7 bases. V was pared by 5 bases and J by 1 base, with 10 bases of the junction left unmatched. CDR1 is SGHNT, CDR2 YENEEA, per germline. The CDR3 is made up of 17 amino acids. CDR3 DNA: TGTGCCAGCAGCCCCATAAGGGCTAGCGGGAACACCGGGGAGCTGTTTTTT. It encodes CASSPIRASGNTGELFF.

CDR3 bases: TGTGCCAGCAGCGCGGATGCCCGGGCGGGAGTTGGGTTCTTC. This codes for CASSADARAGVGFF. V gene TRBV9 combines with J gene TRBJ2-1; 7 bases align to TRBD2. CDR3 size: 14 residues. From germline, CDR1 is SGDLS and CDR2 YYNGEE. The trim removed 3 bases at V and 15 bases at J, leaving 15 bases unmatched.

The J gene is TRBJ1-1, the V gene TRBV15; weak D call: TRBD1 (6 bases). In germline, CDR1 is LNHNV, CDR2 YYDKDF (reference sequence). This CDR3 region has 12 residues. Trimming stripped 11 bases from V and 1 base from J, with 11 bases between. CDR3 protein: CAFRGGNTEAFF. Written as DNA, the CDR3 is TGTGCCTTCCGAGGGGGGAACACTGAAGCTTTCTTT.

The genes are TRBV4-1 and TRBJ1-3; weak D call: TRBD1 (6 bases). Germline values: CDR1 MGHRA, CDR2 YSYEKL. The length of the CDR3 is 14 residues. The germline V and J ends were trimmed by 4 bases and 0 bases, with 7 bases remaining between them. CDR3 sequence reads: CASSRGGSGNTIYF. The CDR3 DNA follows: TGCGCCAGCAGCCGAGGGGGCTCTGGAAACACCATATATTTT.

The chain combines TRBV28 with TRBJ2-2; weak D call: TRBD2 (6 bases). The CDR3 is made up of 14 amino acids. CDR1 and CDR2 (germline): MDHEN, SYDVKM. The V end was cut by 5 bases, the J end by 2 bases, with 9 bases between. The CDR3: CASSVGGNTGELFF. CDR3 bases: TGTGCCAGCAGTGTGGGGGGAAACACCGGGGAGCTGTTTTTT.

The table lists this clone with a few counts. This rearrangement joins TRBV28 to TRBJ1-5; weak D call: TRBD1 (6 bases). V lost 7 bases, J lost 0 bases, and 28 bases lay in between. This CDR3 region has 20 residues. Per the germline V gene, CDR1 is MDHEN and CDR2 is SYDVKM. CDR3 sequence reads: CASKNPIPGGLVYSNQPQHF. Here the CDR3 DNA reads TGTGCCAGCAAGAACCCCATCCCGGGGGGCCTCGTATATAGCAATCAGCCCCAGCATTTT.

This chain joins TRBV7-8 and TRBJ2-5; 7 bases line up with TRBD1. CDR1 and CDR2 from the germline V gene are SGHVS and FQNEAQ. This CDR3 region has 13 residues. With 4 bases clipped from V and 5 bases from J, the junction kept 4 bases outside the gene matches. The CDR3 protein is CASSSDRMETQYF. The CDR3 DNA sequence: TGTGCCAGCAGCTCGGACAGGATGGAGACCCAGTACTTC.

V usage is TRBV29-1 and J usage is TRBJ1-4, with 10 bases fitting TRBD1. The germline CDR1 and CDR2 sequences are SQVTM and ANQGSEA. Unmatched junction bases numbered 8, after V lost 5 bases and J lost 5 bases. The CDR3 extends over 15 amino acids. The DNA for the CDR3 is TGCAGCGTTCACTTTCCGGGACAGGGGAATGAAAAACTGTTTTTT. Amino acid sequence: CSVHFPGQGNEKLFF.

The table lists this clone with a count of one. This chain links TRBV5-1 with TRBJ2-2; 9 bases map to TRBD1. V was pared by 4 bases and J by 4 bases, with 5 bases of the junction left unmatched. This CDR3 is built from 15 residues. Germline V gives CDR1 SGHRS, CDR2 YFSETQ. CDR3 in DNA: TGCGCCAGCAGCGGGGGACAGGGCTCCACCGGGGAGCTGTTTTTT. Protein: CASSGGQGSTGELFF.

This clone was found once. The V call is TRBV5-1, the J call TRBJ2-7; possibly TRBD1 or TRBD2 for D (9 bases each). The V gene's germline CDR1 is SGHRS and CDR2 YFSETQ. The CDR3 is 17 residues long. V was shortened by 4 bases and J by 6 bases, with 26 bases between the two germline ends. The CDR3 coding sequence is TGCGCCAGCAGCCCGACAGGGGGAGGGACTAGCAAGGGCGAGCAGTACTTC. Residues: CASSPTGGGTSKGEQYF.

This clone is a singleton in its sample. The chain links TRBV4-1 to TRBJ2-5; perhaps TRBD2 as D (5 bases). Germline V gene data show CDR1 as MGHRA and CDR2 as YSYEKL. The CDR3 is 14 residues long. The ends were cut back, 0 bases at V and 7 bases at J, with 12 bases in the middle. This CDR3 is CASSQDSSGGTQYF. Written as DNA, the CDR3 is TGCGCCAGCAGCCAAGATAGTTCAGGAGGGACCCAGTACTTC.